One and the same sample provided the 12 T cell receptor beta chains below, sequenced in a study of T-cell reconstitution after alpha-beta-depleted transplantation in children. Preparation of the TCRbeta library used unique molecular identifiers. TCRdb fed the PCR reads into MiXCR, producing one record per CDR3 protein. The sample lists some 550,000 distinct CDR3 sequences; approximately 22% were seen once. The material was PBMCs, mostly from graft donor cells, obtained 360 days after TCRalphabeta/CD19-depleted stem cell transplant. These receptor sequences come from a boy younger than two who had a stem cell transplant for acute myeloid leukemia, so the T cells may come from the graft donor.

V usage is TRBV25-1 and J usage is TRBJ2-3; perhaps TRBD2 as D (6 bases). In germline, CDR1 is MGHDK, CDR2 SYGVNS. Trimming took 3 bases from V and 0 from J, leaving 13 bases between them. This CDR3 has 16 amino acids. This chain's CDR3 is CASSEGTFTSTDTQYF. The CDR3 nucleotides read TGTGCCAGCAGTGAGGGGACTTTCACTAGCACAGATACGCAGTATTTT.

In this sample, this clonotype turned up a few times. CDR3 nucleotide sequence: TGTGCCACCAGCAGAGAACTGGGGCCATCGGTCGGCGGGGAGCTGTTTTTT. This encodes CATSRELGPSVGGELFF. The chain recombines TRBV15 with TRBJ2-2, with D tentatively TRBD1 (5 bases). This CDR3 is 17 amino acids long. Germline CDR1 and CDR2: LNHNV and YYDKDF (reference sequence). The V end lost 0 bases, the J end lost 7 bases, and 18 bases lay between the germline ends.

This clonotype was observed once. V usage is TRBV4-1 and J usage is TRBJ2-1, with D perhaps matching TRBD1 (6 bases). Trimming took 1 base from V and 4 from J, leaving 11 bases between them. CDR1 is MGHRA and CDR2 is YSYEKL in the germline V gene. CDR3 length: 15 amino acids. DNA of the CDR3: TGCGCCAGCAGCCAAGGACCAAGGGGGTACAATGAGCAGTTCTTC. Its translation: CASSQGPRGYNEQFF.

This clonotype was detected many times. The rearrangement uses TRBV20-1 and TRBJ2-7; 9 bases align to TRBD1. J was trimmed by 3 bases and V by 0 bases; bases with no gene match: 3. Germline V CDR1 and CDR2: DFQATT, SNEGSKA (reference sequence). The CDR3 runs 14 residues. The CDR3 sequence: CSARDMGQGYEQYF. DNA of the CDR3: TGCAGTGCTAGAGATATGGGACAGGGCTACGAGCAGTACTTC.

This clonotype was observed a handful of times. The chain couples TRBV7-6 to TRBJ2-1; 7 positions match TRBD1. V was clipped by 1 base and J by 5 bases; unmatched bases: 2. From germline, CDR1 is SGHVS and CDR2 FNYEAQ. This CDR3 has 14 residues. As DNA, the CDR3 is TGTGCCAGCAGCTTAGTGGGGACAGACAATGAGCAGTTCTTC. It is translated as CASSLVGTDNEQFF.

The chain has TRBV15 and TRBJ2-6; a weak D match, TRBD2 (7 bases). Germline values: CDR1 LNHNV, CDR2 YYDKDF (reference sequence). The CDR3 totals 16 residues. Trimming took off 5 bases at V and 1 base at J, with 12 bases between the two ends. The CDR3 sequence: CATSPGGPSGANVLTF. The CDR3 DNA reads as TGTGCCACCAGCCCCGGGGGGCCTTCTGGGGCCAACGTCCTGACTTTC.

The V call is TRBV10-1, the J call TRBJ1-1; no firm D call. The CDR3 loop spans 15 amino acids. Trimming stripped 7 bases from V and 3 bases from J, with 18 bases between. The germline V gene has CDR1 WNHNN and CDR2 SYGVQD (reference sequence). CDR3 protein: CASNPDREPYTEAFF. CDR3 bases: TGCGCCAGCAACCCGGACCGCGAACCCTACACTGAAGCTTTCTTT.

The chain links TRBV7-2 to TRBJ1-5; D call uncertain. Trimming left V 1 base short and J 9 bases short, with 16 bases between. CDR3 length equals 15 residues. Germline CDR1 SGHTA, CDR2 FQGNSA. CDR3 nucleotide sequence: TGTGCCAGCAGCTTAGTAGTGGATGCCCGACGGCCCCAGCATTTT. It specifies CASSLVVDARRPQHF.

This clonotype was observed many times. The CDR3 loop reads CASSYDAEGQDSPLHF. The CDR3 DNA reads TGTGCCAGCAGTTACGATGCGGAGGGGCAGGATTCACCCCTCCACTTT. The chain combines TRBV6-5 with TRBJ1-6; TRBD1 is a possible D gene (5 bases). CDR3 length: 16 amino acids. CDR1 and CDR2 from the germline V gene are MNHEY and SVGAGI. V was trimmed by 2 bases and J by 8 bases, leaving 16 bases between them.

The table lists this clonotype with many counts. V and J are TRBV5-1 and TRBJ2-3, with 9 bases lining up with TRBD1. This CDR3 has 16 amino acids. V lost 1 base, J lost 4 bases, and 7 bases stayed unmatched. The germline V gene encodes CDR1 SGHRS and CDR2 YFSETQ. CDR3: CASSLSGTGRADTQYF. CDR3 sequence (DNA): TGCGCCAGCAGCTTGTCCGGGACAGGGCGGGCAGATACGCAGTATTTT.

This clonotype has more than one count but fewer than ten. The chain couples TRBV14 to TRBJ2-2; 12 bases match TRBD2. V was pared by 4 bases and J by 4 bases, with 4 bases of the junction left unmatched. The CDR3 is 16 amino acids. CDR1 is SGHDN, CDR2 FVKESK, per germline. The chain's CDR3 is CASSPSGGALTGELFF. CDR3 sequence (DNA): TGTGCCAGCAGCCCTAGCGGGGGGGCTCTCACCGGGGAGCTGTTTTTT. Filled out from reference TRBV14 and TRBJ2-2, the complete variable domain reads EAGVTQFPSHSVIEKGQTVTLRCDPISGHDNLYWYRRVMGKEIKFLLHFVKESKQDESGMPNNRFLAERTGGTYSTLKVQPAELEDSGVYFCASSPSGGALTGELFFGEGSRLTVL.

This clonotype was found once. J is TRBJ2-7 and V is TRBV5-1, with TRBD2 as a possible D gene (6 bases). Germline V gene lookup returns CDR1 SGHRS and CDR2 YFSETQ. CDR3 size: 15 residues. Trimming took off 2 bases at V and 3 bases at J, with 15 bases between the two ends. The CDR3 nucleotides read TGCGCCAGCAGCTTACTTGAGTGGGGGGACTACGAGCAGTACTTC. Translating gives CASSLLEWGDYEQYF.